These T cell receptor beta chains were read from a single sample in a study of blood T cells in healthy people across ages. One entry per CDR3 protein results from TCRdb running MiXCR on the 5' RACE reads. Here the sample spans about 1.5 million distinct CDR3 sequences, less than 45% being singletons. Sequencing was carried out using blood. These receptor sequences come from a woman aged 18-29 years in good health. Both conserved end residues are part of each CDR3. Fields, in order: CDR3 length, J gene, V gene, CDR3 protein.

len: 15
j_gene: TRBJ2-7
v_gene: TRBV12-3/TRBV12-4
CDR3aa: CASSFTGTGGNEQYF

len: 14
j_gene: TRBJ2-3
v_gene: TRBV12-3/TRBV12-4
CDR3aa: CASTRGAGTDTQYF

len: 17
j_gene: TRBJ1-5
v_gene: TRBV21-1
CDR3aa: CASLLPGQDGSNQPQHF

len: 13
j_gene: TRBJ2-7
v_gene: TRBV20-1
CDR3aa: CSVDFPGGYEQYF

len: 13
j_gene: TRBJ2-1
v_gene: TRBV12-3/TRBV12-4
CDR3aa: CASGRDGYNEQFF

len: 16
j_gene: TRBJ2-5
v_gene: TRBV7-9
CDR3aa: CASSLAVGQPRETQYF

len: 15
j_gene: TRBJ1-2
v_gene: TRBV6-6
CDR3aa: CASSYSGQFNYGYTF

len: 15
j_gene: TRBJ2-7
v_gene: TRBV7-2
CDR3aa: CASSRNPDNPYEQYF

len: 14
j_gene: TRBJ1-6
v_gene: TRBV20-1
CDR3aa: CSARQGSGNSPLHF

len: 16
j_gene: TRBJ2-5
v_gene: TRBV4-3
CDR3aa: CASSQDLTGGGNEQYF

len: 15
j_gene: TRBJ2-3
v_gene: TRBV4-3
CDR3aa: CASSQSEVPTDTQYF

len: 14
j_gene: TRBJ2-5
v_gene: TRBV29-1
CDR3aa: CSVAGALGQETQYF

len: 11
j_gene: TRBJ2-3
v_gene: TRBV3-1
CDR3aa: CASSQGNTQYF

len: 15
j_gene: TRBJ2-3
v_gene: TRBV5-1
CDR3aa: CASSVGGLGTDTQYF

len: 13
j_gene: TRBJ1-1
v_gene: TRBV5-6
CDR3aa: CASSLRVQGKAFF

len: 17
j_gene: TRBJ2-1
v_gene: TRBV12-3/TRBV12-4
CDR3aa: CASSLKAGGASYNEQFF

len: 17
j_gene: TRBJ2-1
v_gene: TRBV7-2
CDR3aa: CASSLMSFGQGGNEQFF

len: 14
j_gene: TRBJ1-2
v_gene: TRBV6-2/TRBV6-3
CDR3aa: CASSRRTQNYGYTF

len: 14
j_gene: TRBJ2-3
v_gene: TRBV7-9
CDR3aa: CASSQGISTDTQYF

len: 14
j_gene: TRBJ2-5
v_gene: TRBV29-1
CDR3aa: CSVGRDGQQETQYF

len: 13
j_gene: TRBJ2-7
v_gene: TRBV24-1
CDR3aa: CATGPKGTYEQYF

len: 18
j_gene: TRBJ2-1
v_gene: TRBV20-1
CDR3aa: CSATKREGPRSSYNEQFF

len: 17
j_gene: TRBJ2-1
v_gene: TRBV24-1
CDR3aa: CATSDNTGDKSYNEQFF

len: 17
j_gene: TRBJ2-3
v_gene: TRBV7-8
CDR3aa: CASSFPGQGGSTDTQYF

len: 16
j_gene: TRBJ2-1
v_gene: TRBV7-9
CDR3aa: CASSLRPESSYNEQFF

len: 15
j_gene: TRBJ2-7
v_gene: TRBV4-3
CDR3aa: CAKKAGQGTSYEQYF

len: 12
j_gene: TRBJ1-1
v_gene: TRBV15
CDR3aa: CATSGDSNEAFF

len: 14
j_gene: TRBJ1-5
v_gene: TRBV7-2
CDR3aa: CASSKDRRDQPQHF

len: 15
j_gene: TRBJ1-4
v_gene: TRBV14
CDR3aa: CASSEEMGHLEKLFF

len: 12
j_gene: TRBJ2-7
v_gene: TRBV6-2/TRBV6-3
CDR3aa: CASSRFPYEQYF

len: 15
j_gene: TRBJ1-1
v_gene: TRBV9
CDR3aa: CASRPPGQGNTEAFF

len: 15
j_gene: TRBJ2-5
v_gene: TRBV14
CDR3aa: CASSQGQGRRETQYF

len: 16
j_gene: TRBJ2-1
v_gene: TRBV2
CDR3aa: CASSEWGTSRYNEQFF

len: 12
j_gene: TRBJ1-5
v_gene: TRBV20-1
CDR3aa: CSLQGGNQPQHF

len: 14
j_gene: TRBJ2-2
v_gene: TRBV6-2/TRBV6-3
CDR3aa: CASTSLIPTGELFF

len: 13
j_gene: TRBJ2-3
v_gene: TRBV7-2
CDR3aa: CASSLAETTTQYF